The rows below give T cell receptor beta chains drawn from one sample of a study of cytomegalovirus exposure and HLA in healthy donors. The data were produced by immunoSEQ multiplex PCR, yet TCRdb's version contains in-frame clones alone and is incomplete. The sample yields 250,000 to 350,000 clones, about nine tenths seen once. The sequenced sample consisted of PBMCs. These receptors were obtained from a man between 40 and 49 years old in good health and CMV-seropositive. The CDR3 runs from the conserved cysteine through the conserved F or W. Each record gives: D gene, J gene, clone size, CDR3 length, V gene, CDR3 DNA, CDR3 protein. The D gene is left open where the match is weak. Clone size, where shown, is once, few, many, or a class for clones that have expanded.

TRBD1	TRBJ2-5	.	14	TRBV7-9	TGTGCCAGCAGCACCGTCTACAGGGGAGAGACCCAGTACTTC	CASSTVYRGETQYF
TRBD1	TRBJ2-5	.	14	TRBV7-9	TGTGCCAGCAGCTTGGCACAGGGGGCGAAGACCCAGTACTTC	CASSLAQGAKTQYF
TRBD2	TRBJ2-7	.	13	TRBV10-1	TGCGCCAGCAGTAGGGACTATGCGGACGAGCAGTACTTC	CASSRDYADEQYF
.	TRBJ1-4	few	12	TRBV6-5	TGTGCCAGCAGTTATAACCAGATTAAACTGTTTTTT	CASSYNQIKLFF
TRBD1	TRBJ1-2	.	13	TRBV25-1	TGTGCCAGCAGACACAGGGGGGACTATGGCTACACCTTC	CASRHRGDYGYTF
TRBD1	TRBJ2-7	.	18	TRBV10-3	TGTGCCATCAGTGAGCCCTCAGCGGGACAGGGGGCTCCCTACGAGCAGTACTTC	CAISEPSAGQGAPYEQYF
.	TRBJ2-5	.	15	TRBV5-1	TGCGCCAGCAGTCGAGGTACGCATCAGGGCGAGACCCAGTACTTC	CASSRGTHQGETQYF
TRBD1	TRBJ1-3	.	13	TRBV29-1	TGCAGCGTCTTGGGACAGGGAGGAAACACCATATATTTT	CSVLGQGGNTIYF
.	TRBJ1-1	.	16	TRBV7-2	TGTGCCAGCAGCACCGGACACACAACGGTGAACACTGAAGCTTTCTTT	CASSTGHTTVNTEAFF
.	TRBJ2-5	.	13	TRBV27	TGTGCCAGCAGTTCGCGGGGCCAAGAGACCCAGTACTTC	CASSSRGQETQYF
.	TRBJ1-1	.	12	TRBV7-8	TGTGCCAGCAGCTTAGCCGAGACTGAAGCTTTCTTT	CASSLAETEAFF
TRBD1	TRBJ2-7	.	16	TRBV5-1	TGCGCCAGCAGCTTGGAGGGAGGCGGGACAGGGCTCGAGCAGTACTTC	CASSLEGGGTGLEQYF
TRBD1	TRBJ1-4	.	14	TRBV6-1	TGTGCCAGCAGTATGGGGGACAGTAATGAAAAACTGTTTTTT	CASSMGDSNEKLFF
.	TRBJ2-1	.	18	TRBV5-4	TGTGCCAGCAGCTTGGCCAAGGTTGCAGGTTCCTATGGGAATGAGCAGTTCTTC	CASSLAKVAGSYGNEQFF
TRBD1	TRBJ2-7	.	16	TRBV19	TGTGCCAGTGACGAAGGGGGCAGGGGTCCGTTTGAAGAGCAGTACTTC	CASDEGGRGPFEEQYF
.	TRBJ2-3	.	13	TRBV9	TGTGCCAGCAGCGTGGGCGGGGTCGATACGCAGTATTTT	CASSVGGVDTQYF
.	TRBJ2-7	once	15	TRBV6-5	TGTGCCAGCAGTCCCAGGCGCGACAGAACCTACGAGCAGTACTTC	CASSPRRDRTYEQYF
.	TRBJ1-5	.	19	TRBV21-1	TGTGCCAGCAGCAAAGGCAGGACAGGGGCTTCATTTGGAACTCAGCCCCAGCATTTT	CASSKGRTGASFGTQPQHF
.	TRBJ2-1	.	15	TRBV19	TGTGCCAGTAGGACGGGACTCAGCTCCTACAATGAGCAGTTCTTC	CASRTGLSSYNEQFF
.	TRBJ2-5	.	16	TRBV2	TGTGCCAGCAGTGAGCACCGGACTACTTACCAAGAGACCCAGTACTTC	CASSEHRTTYQETQYF
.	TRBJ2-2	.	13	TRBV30	TGTGCCTGGGACGACAGCTTGTCCGGGGAGCTGTTTTTT	CAWDDSLSGELFF
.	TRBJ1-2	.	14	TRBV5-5	TGTGCCAGCAACTCGAGGGCCAGGACTCAAGGCTACACCTTC	CASNSRARTQGYTF
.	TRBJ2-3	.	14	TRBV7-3	TGTGCCAGCAGCTTAGGGACTAGCACAGATACGCAGTATTTT	CASSLGTSTDTQYF
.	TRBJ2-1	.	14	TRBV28	TGTGCCAGCAGTCCGTACCGGGTTTACAATGAGCAGTTCTTC	CASSPYRVYNEQFF
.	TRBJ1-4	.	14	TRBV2	TGTGCCAGCAGCCAACTAACAACTAATGAAAAACTGTTTTTT	CASSQLTTNEKLFF
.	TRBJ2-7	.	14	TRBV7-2	TGTGCCAGCAGCTTAGGTGGTAGCGGAGTCGGGCAGTACTTC	CASSLGGSGVGQYF
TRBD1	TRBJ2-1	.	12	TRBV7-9	TGTTCCAGCAGCTTAGAAGGGGGCCGCAAGTTCTTC	CSSSLEGGRKFF
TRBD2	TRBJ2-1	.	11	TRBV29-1	TGCAGCGTCGGGACTAGGCCCGAGCAGTTCTTC	CSVGTRPEQFF
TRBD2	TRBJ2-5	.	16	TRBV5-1	TGCGCCAGCAGCTTGGGGACTAGCGGGAGACTGGAGACCCAGTACTTC	CASSLGTSGRLETQYF
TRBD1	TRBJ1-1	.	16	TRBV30	TGTGCCTGGAGTGTGCCTCCGACAGGGGTGAACACTGAAGCTTTCTTT	CAWSVPPTGVNTEAFF
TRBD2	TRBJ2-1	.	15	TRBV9	TGTGCCAGCAGCGTAGTGGCGGGAGTTGGGGATGAGCAGTTCTTC	CASSVVAGVGDEQFF
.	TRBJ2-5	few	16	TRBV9	TGTGCCAGCAGCGTAGGTGGGGGGGCCATCCAAGAGACCCAGTACTTC	CASSVGGGAIQETQYF
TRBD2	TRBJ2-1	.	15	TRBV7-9	TGTGCCAGCAGTTATATAGCGGGAGGGGACAATGAGCAGTTCTTC	CASSYIAGGDNEQFF
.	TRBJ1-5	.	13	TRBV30	TGTGCCTGGAGTTCAGGGCCCAATCAGCCCCAGCATTTT	CAWSSGPNQPQHF
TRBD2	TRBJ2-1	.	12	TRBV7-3	TGTGCCAGCAGTCGAGCGGGAGATGAGCAGTTCTTC	CASSRAGDEQFF